Sequencing of this T cell receptor beta chain was carried out in a study of glioma-infiltrating T cells after dendritic cell vaccination. Measured with immunoSEQ multiplex PCR; TCRdb has only the in-frame clones, and not every one. The sample contains 99,000 or so clones, roughly 80% of which appear only once. CDR1 SGHVS and CDR2 FNYEAQ come from the germline V gene. Trimming removed 5 bases from V and 0 bases from J; junction bases left unmatched: 8. The CDR3 runs to 16 residues. Sample time point: after dendritic cell vaccination, including at tumor progression/relapse. The rearrangement uses TRBV7-6 and TRBJ1-1, with 8 bases matching TRBD1. The receptor's source is a human donor with glioblastoma. The sample was blood, taken after dendritic cell vaccination. Here the CDR3 DNA reads TGTGCCAGCAGCGCGCGGACAGGGACCATGAACACTGAAGCTTTCTTT. Residues: CASSARTGTMNTEAFF.